This is a list of T cell receptor beta chains from one sample in a study of T cells after yellow fever vaccination. TCRdb passed the 5' RACE reads through MiXCR, listing each CDR3 protein once. Of a few hundred thousand distinct CDR3 sequences listed, roughly 8% were seen once; the top ten hold 17%. The material was PBMCs, obtained more than 35 days after the first yellow fever vaccination. These receptors were taken from a man younger than 30 who received the YFV17D yellow fever vaccine. The conserved cysteine and the conserved F or W are not part of the CDR3 here. D genes are given only for firm matches.

12	TRBV7-3	TRBD2	ASGPGTSHNEQF
9	TRBV20-1	TRBD1	SALRGFEQY
13	TRBV9	.	ASSVHLTNTGELF
12	TRBV30	.	AWRIRMGNTEAF
14	TRBV20-1	TRBD2	SARDSGPDPYNEQF
12	TRBV18	.	ASSRLGQSYGYT
11	TRBV7-9	.	ASRGSSYQPQH
11	TRBV19	TRBD1	ASPTRGPGELF
12	TRBV5-1	.	ASSFRQGPYEQY
10	TRBV6-2/TRBV6-3	.	ASFSQPNEQF
13	TRBV12-3/TRBV12-4	TRBD1	ASSPTGTGGPPQH
13	TRBV7-9	TRBD2	ASSFGAGRPYEQY
11	TRBV15	.	ATSKNSNQPQH
12	TRBV25-1	.	ASSPTSLGGTQY
14	TRBV6-2/TRBV6-3	TRBD1	ASSSQGAGHTGELF
11	TRBV6-2/TRBV6-3	.	ASSAGTKNIQY
10	TRBV29-1	.	RGDGLNTEAF
14	TRBV25-1	.	ASSEERTAISDTQY
15	TRBV4-3	.	ASSQGVGRLLEDTQY
13	TRBV5-1	TRBD1	ASGNSPGQGYGYT
13	TRBV14	.	ASSQDRRGPRKLF
13	TRBV7-2	.	ASSLAAGLNSPLH
11	TRBV10-3	.	AIRSEGGTEAF
11	TRBV7-2	.	ASRLGPTDTQY
11	TRBV28	.	ASSLFGQTEAF
12	TRBV5-1	.	ASRGGSSDTEAF
13	TRBV20-1	TRBD2	SARDGTRRAGELF
13	TRBV7-9	.	ASSPSGGVSSPLH
14	TRBV20-1	TRBD2	SADGPVAGVGDTQY
10	TRBV27	.	ASSAGGTEAF
14	TRBV6-2/TRBV6-3	.	ASSKQGPMDTGELF
11	TRBV9	.	ASSVANLDIQY
13	TRBV4-1	.	ASSPAWGTNEKLF
11	TRBV4-1	.	ASSQVRQVVLF
11	TRBV5-1	.	ASSHGQPSPLH
8	TRBV25-1	.	ASSGNGYT
14	TRBV5-5	.	ASSSPGGGSTDTQY
14	TRBV4-3	.	ASTPPGEHYNSPLH
14	TRBV12-3/TRBV12-4	.	ASRYTAEDGNYGYT
9	TRBV12-3/TRBV12-4	.	ASSLGETQY
15	TRBV7-2	.	ASSSYDLSTSTDTQY
9	TRBV18	.	ASSARFEAF
13	TRBV5-1	.	ASSLRRVSYNEQF
10	TRBV29-1	.	SVPRVTDTQY
11	TRBV5-1	.	ASRSDVGGTQY
14	TRBV4-3	.	ASSQDRWGRHNEQF
13	TRBV20-1	TRBD2	SAPWTSGGADTQY
10	TRBV9	.	ASSEGGDTQY
15	TRBV7-2	.	ASSPRGRVPRDYEQY
11	TRBV20-1	TRBD1	SARGQGDQPQH
12	TRBV5-1	.	ASSRGRGNTEAF